The 26 T cell receptor beta chains below all came from one sample that was sequenced in a study of cytomegalovirus exposure and HLA in healthy donors. It was with 60 Vbeta and 13 Jbeta primers that the PCR ran. TCRdb keeps only in-frame clones here, not all; method: immunoSEQ multiplex PCR. Seen here are some 180,000 clones, 65% to 80% observed once, and the top ten hold under 3%. The sample consisted of PBMCs. All receptors come from a woman aged 25 to 39 in good health and CMV-seropositive.

The chain couples TRBV4-3 to TRBJ2-7, with 12 bases lining up with TRBD2. Germline V gives CDR1 LGHNA, CDR2 YSLEER. This CDR3 has 16 residues. With V trimmed by 2 bases and J by 5 bases, 7 bases remained unmatched. The CDR3 reads CASSQTASGGAHEQYF. The CDR3, as DNA: TGCGCCAGCAGCCAAACGGCTAGCGGGGGGGCCCACGAGCAGTACTTC.

The gene calls are TRBV4-3 and TRBJ2-7, with a weak D call TRBD2 (6 bases). The CDR3 has 15 amino acids. The V and J ends lost 0 bases and 2 bases respectively, with 11 bases between them. Germline V gene data show CDR1 as LGHNA and CDR2 as YSLEER. The CDR3 region is CASSQDPASAYEQYF. The CDR3 coding sequence is TGCGCCAGCAGCCAAGATCCGGCTAGCGCCTACGAGCAGTACTTC.

The rearrangement uses TRBV4-1 and TRBJ2-3; 8 nucleotides agree with TRBD2. With V trimmed by 2 bases and J by 4 bases, 11 bases remained unmatched. Looked up from germline, CDR1 is MGHRA and CDR2 is YSYEKL. The CDR3 has 17 residues. CDR3 sequence (DNA): TGCGCCAGCAGCCAACAAATGCGGGGGGCGGGAGCAGATACGCAGTATTTT. This codes for CASSQQMRGAGADTQYF.

To note about this clone: Other nucleotide sequences in the sample specify the same CDR3. This chain connects TRBV6-5 to TRBJ2-2; 8 bases match TRBD1. The germline V gene encodes CDR1 MNHEY and CDR2 SVGAGI. The V segment lost 3 bases and the J segment 4 bases; nucleotides outside the gene matches: 7. The CDR3 has 16 residues. CDR3 protein: CASSYNSGGPTGELFF. In DNA form, the CDR3 reads TGTGCCAGCAGTTATAACTCAGGGGGCCCCACCGGGGAGCTGTTTTTT.

In this sample, this clone turned up a few times. CDR3 loop: CASSWDRRYEQYF. Here the CDR3 DNA reads TGTGCCAGCAGCTGGGACAGACGCTACGAGCAGTACTTC. The chain is built from TRBV7-8 and TRBJ2-7; 7 bases match TRBD1. Germline trimming cut 4 bases from V and 3 bases from J; bases unmatched to any gene: 3. Per germline, CDR1 SGHVS and CDR2 FQNEAQ. This CDR3 is built from 13 residues.

The chain links TRBV11-3 to TRBJ1-1, with a weak D call TRBD1 (6 bases). V dropped 0 bases and J dropped 7 bases, with 15 bases sitting between them. CDR1 and CDR2 from the germline V gene are SGHNT and YENEEA. This CDR3 comprises 15 residues. For the CDR3, the DNA is TGTGCCAGCAGCTTAGATGGGCGGGGGCGCAGTGAAGCTTTCTTT. It specifies CASSLDGRGRSEAFF. Variable domain in full (rest from reference TRBV11-3 and TRBJ1-1): EAGVVQSPRYKIIEKKQPVAFWCNPISGHNTLYWYLQNLGQGPELLIRYENEEAVDDSQLPKDRFSAERLKGVDSTLKIQPAELGDSAVYLCASSLDGRGRSEAFFGQGTRLTVV.

This clone turned up a few times. V usage is TRBV14 and J usage is TRBJ1-2, with 7 bases lining up with TRBD1. Germline V lookup: CDR1 SGHDN, CDR2 FVKESK. Trimming cost V 4 bases and J 6 bases; bases outside gene matches: 5. The CDR3 has 13 residues. The DNA for the CDR3 is TGTGCCAGCAGCCCCAGGGGGTCAGATGGCTACACCTTC. Amino acids: CASSPRGSDGYTF.

The chain recombines TRBV5-4 with TRBJ1-2; 9 positions match TRBD1. The germline V gene has CDR1 SGHNT and CDR2 YYREEE (reference sequence). The CDR3 is made up of 15 amino acids. The junction had 4 bases not matched to a gene; V was cut back by 0 bases and J by 4 bases. The CDR3 region is CASSLGDRESYGYTF. CDR3 DNA sequence: TGTGCCAGCAGCTTGGGGGACAGGGAGAGCTATGGCTACACCTTC.

The chain is built from TRBV13 and TRBJ2-5; 8 positions match TRBD2. Per the germline V gene, CDR1 is PRHDT and CDR2 is FYEKMQ (reference sequence). The CDR3 is 15 amino acids. With 5 bases clipped from V and 2 bases from J, the junction kept 7 bases outside the gene matches. CDR3 in amino acids: CASSLKGGGQETQYF. The DNA for the CDR3 is TGTGCCAGCAGCCTAAAGGGCGGGGGGCAAGAGACCCAGTACTTC.

This chain connects TRBV6-5 to TRBJ2-5; TRBD2 matches at 7 bases. The DNA end favors TRBJ2-7, so the J call may be wrong. Germline CDR1 MNHEY, CDR2 SVGAGI. This CDR3 comprises 15 residues. CDR3 region: CASSYERGISYEQYF. CDR3 nucleotide sequence: TGTGCCAGCAGTTACGAGCGGGGTATTTCCTACGAGCAGTACTTC.

CDR3: CASSEGTRPGTTQYF. Here the CDR3 DNA reads TGTGCCAGCAGTGAGGGGACTAGGCCCGGGACTACGCAGTATTTT. The V gene is TRBV2, the J gene TRBJ2-3; 8 nucleotides align to TRBD2. CDR1 is SNHLY, CDR2 FYNNEI, per germline. This CDR3 comprises 15 residues. The V gene end was trimmed by 3 bases and the J gene end by 8 bases; junction bases not matched to a gene: 10.

The gene calls are TRBV30 and TRBJ2-3; 8 bases line up with TRBD2. Losses at the gene ends were 4 bases for V and 3 bases for J; bases not matched to a gene: 12. Germline CDR1 GTSNPN, CDR2 SVGIG (reference sequence). This CDR3 is 16 amino acids long. CDR3 DNA sequence: TGTGCCTGGACCACGAAGTTAGCGGGGCAGACAGATACGCAGTATTTT. This codes for CAWTTKLAGQTDTQYF.

The chain uses TRBV5-5 and TRBJ2-1, with 7 bases aligning to TRBD2. CDR1 is SGHKS, CDR2 YYEKEE, per germline (reference sequence). V lost 0 bases to trimming and J lost 7 bases; unmatched junction nucleotides: 10. CDR3 length: 16 amino acids. CDR3 sequence reads: CASSLGDYGPLNEQFF. The CDR3 DNA reads TGTGCCAGCAGCTTGGGGGACTACGGCCCCCTTAATGAGCAGTTCTTC.

The chain carries TRBV28 and TRBJ2-7, with 8 bases aligning to TRBD1. CDR1 MDHEN and CDR2 SYDVKM come from the germline V gene. The V segment lost 7 bases and the J segment 2 bases; nucleotides outside the gene matches: 13. The CDR3 covers 16 residues. For the CDR3, the DNA is TGTGCCAGCACTCCTTCGCGGGACAGGTATACCTACGAGCAGTACTTC. Its translation: CASTPSRDRYTYEQYF.

V gene TRBV7-9 combines with J gene TRBJ1-5, with 7 positions matching TRBD1. Losses at the gene ends were 1 base for V and 2 bases for J; bases not matched to a gene: 5. The V gene's germline CDR1 is SEHNR and CDR2 FQNEAQ (reference sequence). The CDR3 sequence is 16 residues long. The CDR3 DNA sequence: TGTGCCAGCAGCTTAGGAGGGGGCCCGGGCAATCAGCCCCAGCATTTT. Amino acids: CASSLGGGPGNQPQHF.

The chain links TRBV14 to TRBJ2-7; maybe TRBD2 (6 bases). Per the germline V gene, CDR1 is SGHDN and CDR2 is FVKESK. The germline V and J ends were trimmed by 7 bases and 2 bases, with 12 bases remaining between them. The CDR3 length is 13 residues. The CDR3 region is CASKAGHTYEQYF. The CDR3 bases are TGTGCCAGCAAGGCGGGGCACACCTACGAGCAGTACTTC. Variable domain in full (rest from reference TRBV14 and TRBJ2-7): EAGVTQFPSHSVIEKGQTVTLRCDPISGHDNLYWYRRVMGKEIKFLLHFVKESKQDESGMPNNRFLAERTGGTYSTLKVQPAELEDSGVYFCASKAGHTYEQYFGPGTRLTVT.

The chain recombines TRBV14 with TRBJ1-1; TRBD1 might be the D (6 bases). The germline V and J ends were trimmed by 4 bases and 7 bases, with 19 bases remaining between them. The CDR3 runs 15 residues. Per the germline V gene, CDR1 is SGHDN and CDR2 is FVKESK. CDR3 DNA: TGTGCCAGCAGCCTAACGAGGCAGGGGAGGGTTGAAGCTTTCTTT. This encodes CASSLTRQGRVEAFF.

This chain connects TRBV5-5 to TRBJ2-3; weak D call: TRBD2 (6 bases). The CDR3 runs to 14 residues. V was clipped by 4 bases and J by 5 bases, with 14 bases between them. The germline V gene encodes CDR1 SGHKS and CDR2 YYEKEE (reference sequence). The CDR3 DNA follows: TGTGCCAGCAGCCCCCGGAGGGTAGTAGATACGCAGTATTTT. It encodes CASSPRRVVDTQYF. The whole variable domain, remainder taken from reference TRBV5-5 and TRBJ2-3, is DAGVTQSPTHLIKTRGQQVTLRCSPISGHKSVSWYQQVLGQGPQFIFQYYEKEERGRGNFPDRFSARQFPNYSSELNVNALLLGDSALYLCASSPRRVVDTQYFGPGTRLTVL.

The chain combines TRBV9 with TRBJ2-1, with TRBD2 matching over 16 bases. V dropped 3 bases and J dropped 6; count of bases not matched to a gene: 6. The CDR3 loop spans 17 amino acids. Per the germline V gene, CDR1 is SGDLS and CDR2 is YYNGEE. In nucleotides, the CDR3 is TGTGCCAGCAGCGCCGGGACTAGCGGGGGGGCCCTCAATGAGCAGTTCTTC. As protein: CASSAGTSGGALNEQFF.

The chain is built from TRBV28 and TRBJ1-2; 8 positions agree with TRBD1. The V segment lost 6 bases and the J segment 3 bases; nucleotides outside the gene matches: 3. CDR1 and CDR2 from the germline V gene are MDHEN and SYDVKM. The CDR3 has 13 amino acids. The CDR3 nucleotides read TGTGCCAGCAGGACAGGGGCCGACTATGGCTACACCTTC. It encodes CASRTGADYGYTF.

The chain joins TRBV7-3 to TRBJ2-1, with 9 nucleotides matching TRBD1. CDR1 is SGHTA, CDR2 FQGTGA, per germline. Trimming took 5 bases from V and 3 from J; bases not matched to a gene: 2. This CDR3 region has 14 residues. The CDR3 DNA follows: TGTGCCAGCAGCCTGGACAGGGGCTACAATGAGCAGTTCTTC. As protein: CASSLDRGYNEQFF.

The J gene is TRBJ1-6, the V gene TRBV15; 7 bases map to TRBD1. The CDR3 extends over 14 amino acids. Germline V gene lookup returns CDR1 LNHNV and CDR2 YYDKDF (reference sequence). With V trimmed by 2 bases and J by 9 bases, 4 bases remained unmatched. CDR3 coding DNA: TGTGCCACCAGCAGAACAGGGGTGGGTTCACCCCTCCACTTT. As protein: CATSRTGVGSPLHF.

The V call is TRBV6-6, the J call TRBJ2-7; 10 nucleotides align to TRBD1. Germline assignment: CDR1 MNHNY and CDR2 SVGAGI (reference sequence). J lost 6 bases, V lost 5 bases, and 7 bases had no gene match. The CDR3 runs to 14 residues. CDR3: CASSVSGTGAEQYF. The CDR3 DNA reads as TGTGCCAGCAGTGTGTCCGGGACAGGGGCCGAGCAGTACTTC.

The V gene is TRBV19, the J gene TRBJ1-5; D might be TRBD1 (5 bases). Trimming pared 5 bases from V and 7 bases from J, leaving 15 bases between. This CDR3 region has 14 residues. Germline-derived CDR1 and CDR2 are LNHDA and SQIVND (reference sequence). In DNA, the CDR3 is TGTGCCAGTAGTCTCCAGGGAGGAGGGCAGCCCCAGCATTTT. Translating gives CASSLQGGGQPQHF.

The gene calls are TRBV5-1 and TRBJ1-6; D is perhaps TRBD1 (6 bases). CDR3 length equals 14 residues. Germline lookup yields CDR1 SGHRS and CDR2 YFSETQ. V was pared by 5 bases and J by 8 bases, with 14 bases between. This CDR3 is CASRRGAGDSPLHF. The CDR3 DNA is TGCGCCAGCAGACGTGGGGCAGGGGATTCACCCCTCCACTTT.

V gene TRBV7-2 combines with J gene TRBJ2-2, with a tentative D call TRBD2 (5 bases). Germline CDR1 reads SGHTA; CDR2 reads FQGNSA. Trimming removed 1 base from V and 9 bases from J, with 12 bases in between. The CDR3 length is 14 residues. CDR3 sequence: CASSLGERERELFF. CDR3 nucleotide sequence: TGTGCCAGCAGCTTAGGGGAGAGGGAGCGGGAGCTGTTTTTT.